These 23 T cell receptor beta chains originate from one sample sequenced in a study of molecular identifiers for immune sequencing clone quantification. TCRdb fed the PCR reads into MiXCR, producing one record per CDR3 protein. Among 65,000 or so distinct CDR3 sequences listed, 18% were seen once. The sample was naive CD8+ T cells from blood, with Jurkat cell RNA spiked in. As for subset: FACS-sorted CD8+CD4-CCR7+CD45RA+ naive T cells. Every receptor here comes from a human donor in good health. Some libraries in this study had Jurkat cell RNA spiked in.

This clonotype has at least ten counts. Germline and junction disagree at one end, which may indicate a read error. DNA for the CDR3: TGTGCTAGCAGCTTAGAGGGACGCGCAGATACGCAGTATTTT. Amino acid sequence: CASSLEGRADTQYF. This sequence joins TRBV7-7 and TRBJ2-3; D possibly uses TRBD1 or TRBD2 (5 bases each). This CDR3 spans 14 amino acids. The germline gives CDR1 SSHAT, CDR2 FNYEAQ (reference sequence).

This clonotype was found many times. The gene calls are TRBV13 and TRBJ2-7; D might be TRBD1 (6 bases). The CDR3 loop spans 16 amino acids. The germline V gene has CDR1 PRHDT and CDR2 FYEKMQ (reference sequence). Trimming pared 0 bases from V and 3 bases from J, leaving 15 bases between. The CDR3 here is CASSLGGAGFLYEQYF. CDR3 DNA: TGTGCCAGCAGCTTAGGGGGGGCAGGGTTCCTCTACGAGCAGTACTTC.

Of note for this clonotype: A clone one base away is much larger, so this may be a read error. The V and J genes are TRBV24-1 and TRBJ2-7, with a tentative D call TRBD1 (5 bases). V was shortened by 0 bases and J by 5 bases, with 7 bases between the two germline ends. The CDR3 runs 13 residues. Germline-derived CDR1 and CDR2 are KGHDR and SFDVKD. Written as DNA, the CDR3 is TGTGCCACCAGTGATTTGGAAGGGGACGAGCAGTACTTC. Its translation: CATSDLEGDEQYF.

This clonotype occurred a few times. This chain joins TRBV7-9 and TRBJ1-2, with D tentatively TRBD1 (5 bases). CDR1 and CDR2 from the germline V gene are SEHNR and FQNEAQ (reference sequence). The V gene lost 2 bases and the J gene lost 3 bases, with 10 bases spanning the gap. This CDR3 contains 14 residues. The CDR3, as DNA: TGTGCCAGCAGCTTACCAGGGAGTGACTATGGCTACACCTTC. Translation gives CASSLPGSDYGYTF.

The genes are TRBV5-4 and TRBJ2-7; 9 nucleotides agree with TRBD2. This CDR3 has 16 residues. Germline V gene data show CDR1 as SGHNT and CDR2 as YYREEE (reference sequence). Trimming at V came to 3 bases and at J to 7 bases, leaving 14 bases not matched to a gene. This CDR3 is CASSSLGTSINEEQYF. The CDR3 nucleotides read TGTGCCAGCAGCTCCCTCGGGACTAGCATCAATGAGGAGCAGTACTTC.

This clonotype was picked up a small number of times. The chain uses TRBV28 and TRBJ2-7; TRBD2 is a possible D gene (6 bases). The CDR3 has 15 residues. Germline V gene lookup returns CDR1 MDHEN and CDR2 SYDVKM. With 6 bases removed from V and 0 bases from J, the gap between germline ends came to 15 bases. The CDR3 reads CASSAKEGLSYEQYF. CDR3 in DNA: TGTGCCAGCAGCGCTAAAGAGGGACTCTCCTACGAGCAGTACTTC.

This clonotype was seen at least ten times. V is TRBV27 and J is TRBJ2-5; D remains unclear. This CDR3 is 16 amino acids long. Trimming pared 6 bases from V and 0 bases from J, leaving 17 bases between. Germline V gene lookup returns CDR1 MNHEY and CDR2 SMNVEV (reference sequence). The CDR3 here is CASSLGAGLNQETQYF. Written as DNA, the CDR3 is TGTGCCAGCAGCTTAGGAGCCGGGCTTAACCAAGAGACCCAGTACTTC.

This rearrangement joins TRBV12-3 or TRBV12-4 to TRBJ1-4; no firm D call. CDR3 length: 15 amino acids. V lost 6 bases and J 4 bases, leaving 15 bases between the germline ends. The CDR3 sequence: CASSPEREDNEKLFF. The CDR3 bases are TGTGCCAGCAGCCCGGAGAGGGAGGATAATGAAAAACTGTTTTTT.

This clonotype was seen many times. CDR3 bases: TGCAGCGTTGGAGGCAGTCCTACCGGGGAGCTGTTTTTT. Protein product: CSVGGSPTGELFF. The rearrangement links TRBV29-1 to TRBJ2-2, with no clear D. Germline-derived CDR1 and CDR2 are SQVTM and ANQGSEA. This CDR3 has 13 amino acids. The V end was cut by 4 bases, the J end by 5 bases, with 11 bases between.

The chain recombines TRBV6-5 with TRBJ2-2; 13 nucleotides agree with TRBD2. The V segment lost 8 bases and the J segment 4 bases; nucleotides outside the gene matches: 13. The CDR3 consists of 18 residues. Germline values: CDR1 MNHEY, CDR2 SVGAGI. Here the CDR3 reads CASGLQTGTSGTTGELFF. The CDR3 DNA is TGTGCCAGCGGTCTCCAAACGGGGACTAGCGGGACCACCGGGGAGCTGTTTTTT.

This clonotype was seen many times. This chain joins TRBV20-1 and TRBJ2-7, with 9 bases identical to TRBD1. V shed 5 bases, J shed 4 bases, and the junction held 3 bases outside the gene matches. This CDR3 spans 12 amino acids. Germline lookup yields CDR1 DFQATT and CDR2 SNEGSKA (reference sequence). In DNA form, the CDR3 reads TGCAGTGCTCGGGACAGGGAATACGAGCAGTACTTC. It is translated as CSARDREYEQYF.

This clonotype was observed at least ten times. The chain links TRBV11-2 to TRBJ2-1, with TRBD2 matching 7 bases. V gave up 5 bases and J gave up 7 bases; unmatched junction bases: 8. Germline V gives CDR1 SGHAT, CDR2 FQNNGV. The length of the CDR3 is 14 residues. CDR3 coding DNA: TGTGCCAGCAGCCCTCCGCCCGGGGGGAATGAGCAGTTCTTC. This codes for CASSPPPGGNEQFF.

This clonotype was seen at least ten times. This chain uses TRBV4-1 with TRBJ1-3; D unclear. The V and J ends lost 4 bases and 0 bases respectively, with 13 bases between them. The CDR3 has 16 amino acids. Germline CDR1 is MGHRA and CDR2 is YSYEKL. The CDR3 is CASSPAAAGSGNTIYF. The CDR3 DNA reads as TGCGCCAGCAGCCCCGCCGCGGCAGGCTCTGGAAACACCATATATTTT.

This clonotype was detected ten times or more. The chain links TRBV27 to TRBJ2-4, with D perhaps being TRBD1 or TRBD2 (5 bases each). This CDR3 region has 15 residues. V was trimmed by 4 bases and J by 5 bases, leaving 15 bases between them. Germline CDR1 is MNHEY and CDR2 is SMNVEV (reference sequence). CDR3 region: CASSWGPGSQNIQYF. For the CDR3, the DNA is TGTGCCAGCAGTTGGGGCCCAGGGAGCCAAAACATTCAGTACTTC.

In this sample, this clonotype turned up a few times. The V call is TRBV7-3, the J call TRBJ2-7; TRBD2 matches at 8 bases. The CDR3 is 14 residues long. After removal of 5 bases from V and 2 bases from J, the junction contained 5 bases not matched to a gene. Germline V gene data show CDR1 as SGHTA and CDR2 as FQGTGA. The CDR3 is CASSPDGGAYEQYF. Here the CDR3 DNA reads TGTGCCAGCAGCCCGGACGGGGGGGCCTACGAGCAGTACTTC.

As concerns this clonotype: A read error may be the cause here, since a much bigger clone is one base away. The V gene is TRBV28, the J gene TRBJ1-1; 10 bases fit TRBD1. Trimming cost V 0 bases and J 0 bases; bases outside gene matches: 1. CDR3 size: 16 residues. The germline gives CDR1 MDHEN, CDR2 SYDVKM. The DNA for the CDR3 is TGTGCCAGCAGTTTATGGACAGGGGGCGTGAACACTGAAGCTTTCTTT. Protein product: CASSLWTGGVNTEAFF.

This clonotype was seen at least ten times. The chain uses TRBV29-1 and TRBJ2-3, with 9 bases identical to TRBD1. With V trimmed by 6 bases and J by 4 bases, 11 bases remained unmatched. This CDR3 comprises 15 residues. Looked up from germline, CDR1 is SQVTM and CDR2 is ANQGSEA. This CDR3 reads CSVNGGTGFADTQYF. CDR3 coding DNA: TGCAGCGTGAACGGCGGGACAGGGTTTGCAGATACGCAGTATTTT.

The table lists this clonotype with many counts. This sequence joins TRBV4-1 and TRBJ1-1, with no clear D. V lost 1 base to trimming and J lost 1 base, with 10 bases between them. This CDR3 spans 15 amino acids. CDR1 is MGHRA and CDR2 is YSYEKL in the germline V gene. CDR3 in DNA: TGCGCCAGCAGCCAAGCCCCTCACCAGAACACTGAAGCTTTCTTT. As protein: CASSQAPHQNTEAFF.

The V and J genes are TRBV5-1 and TRBJ2-5; 8 bases fit TRBD2. The junction had 9 bases not matched to a gene; V was cut back by 4 bases and J by 4 bases. In germline, CDR1 is SGHRS, CDR2 YFSETQ. The CDR3 has 15 amino acids. The CDR3 loop is CASSNSGNLGETQYF. The CDR3 DNA reads as TGCGCCAGCAGCAATAGCGGGAATTTAGGAGAGACCCAGTACTTC.

This clonotype came up many times. The chain carries TRBV5-1 and TRBJ2-3, with D possibly matching TRBD2 (5 bases). Trimming shortened V by 4 bases and J by 2 bases, and 23 bases separated the two germline ends. Germline V CDR1 and CDR2: SGHRS, YFSETQ. The CDR3 spans 18 residues. The CDR3 loop is CASSQRSIRVGVTDTQYF. CDR3 coding DNA: TGCGCCAGCAGCCAGAGATCAATTCGGGTCGGGGTCACAGATACGCAGTATTTT.

The CDR3 is CASSQDDSVPSNTEAFF. CDR3 in DNA: TGCGCCAGCAGCCAAGATGATTCCGTTCCCAGCAACACTGAAGCTTTCTTT. V is TRBV4-1 and J is TRBJ1-1; D not resolved. The CDR3 runs 17 residues. The germline gives CDR1 MGHRA, CDR2 YSYEKL. V lost 0 bases and J lost 2, with 16 bases in between.

For this clonotype: A single base separates this from a much larger clone, so it may be a read error. J is TRBJ1-1 and V is TRBV6-5, with unresolved D. The CDR3 is 13 residues long. Trimming removed 11 bases at V and 4 bases at J, with 17 bases between. CDR1 is MNHEY and CDR2 is SVGAGI in the germline V gene. The CDR3 sequence: CAGMSGFRTEAFF. DNA for the CDR3: TGTGCCGGCATGTCTGGGTTTCGCACTGAAGCTTTCTTT.

This clonotype was counted a few times. The gene calls are TRBV15 and TRBJ2-1; no clear D. The CDR3 consists of 14 residues. Germline V CDR1 and CDR2: LNHNV, YYDKDF (reference sequence). Trimming removed 0 bases at V and 6 bases at J, with 9 bases between. CDR3 protein: CATSRDRPPNEQFF. DNA for the CDR3: TGTGCCACCAGCAGAGATAGGCCACCCAATGAGCAGTTCTTC.